What follows are 11 T cell receptor beta chains derived from one specimen sequenced in a study of OX40 agonist ivuxolimab in advanced cancers. Clones were sequenced by immunoSEQ multiplex PCR, and TCRdb holds only the in-frame ones, with some missing. The table records about 69,000 clones, roughly nine tenths of them present only once. The sample consisted of CD4+ or CD8+ T cells sorted from blood, taken in a trial of the OX40 agonist ivuxolimab. These receptors were taken from an adult with an advanced solid tumor such as melanoma, head and neck, liver or kidney cancer.

V usage is TRBV27 and J usage is TRBJ2-3, with D unclear. V gave up 6 bases and J gave up 2 bases, with 15 bases separating them. In germline, CDR1 is MNHEY, CDR2 SMNVEV (reference sequence). The CDR3 consists of 15 residues. DNA for the CDR3: TGTGCCAGCAGCTCTCTGACAATGTACACAGATACGCAGTATTTT. Translating it yields CASSSLTMYTDTQYF.

The CDR3 DNA reads as TGCGCCAGCAGCCAAGTGGACGGATCCTACGAGCAGTACTTC. It yields the protein CASSQVDGSYEQYF. The V and J genes are TRBV4-3 and TRBJ2-7; no clear D. This CDR3 has 14 amino acids. With 1 base removed from V and 1 base from J, the gap between germline ends came to 8 bases. From germline, CDR1 is LGHNA and CDR2 YSLEER.

The chain is built from TRBV6-5 and TRBJ2-7; D may be TRBD2 (6 bases). The germline V gene encodes CDR1 MNHEY and CDR2 SVGAGI. The CDR3 sequence is 14 residues long. V was shortened by 4 bases and J by 6 bases, with 16 bases between the two germline ends. The CDR3 region has the DNA TGTGCCAGCAGTTTGCTGGAGGGGATGAGCGAGCAGTACTTC. This translates into CASSLLEGMSEQYF.

The chain links TRBV7-9 to TRBJ2-2, with TRBD1 matching over 7 bases. The CDR3 has 15 amino acids. V shed 6 bases, J shed 1 base, and the junction held 5 bases outside the gene matches. Looked up from germline, CDR1 is SEHNR and CDR2 is FQNEAQ (reference sequence). The CDR3: CASSYRGRNTGELFF. CDR3 coding DNA: TGTGCCAGCAGTTACAGGGGCAGGAACACCGGGGAGCTGTTTTTT.

The J gene is TRBJ2-1, the V gene TRBV7-8; no definite D call. CDR1 SGHVS and CDR2 FQNEAQ come from the germline V gene. Trimming took off 5 bases at V and 5 bases at J, with 13 bases between the two ends. The CDR3 totals 14 residues. This chain's CDR3 is CASSLLSGDNEQFF. As DNA, the CDR3 is TGTGCCAGCAGCCTTTTATCCGGAGACAATGAGCAGTTCTTC.

V usage is TRBV19 and J usage is TRBJ1-5; D is ambiguous. V was shortened by 3 bases and J by 1 base, with 16 bases between the two germline ends. The germline V gene has CDR1 LNHDA and CDR2 SQIVND (reference sequence). CDR3 length: 17 amino acids. CDR3 nucleotides: TGTGCCAGTAGTATCGTACAACGGCAGCCGAGCAATCAGCCCCAGCATTTT. Its translation is CASSIVQRQPSNQPQHF.

The chain employs TRBV19 and TRBJ1-5, with a possible D match to TRBD1 (5 bases). Per germline, CDR1 LNHDA and CDR2 SQIVND (reference sequence). This CDR3 spans 13 amino acids. The V end was cut by 5 bases, the J end by 7 bases, with 12 bases between. The DNA for the CDR3 is TGTGCCAGTAGTTGGGGGAATGGGCAGCCCCAGCATTTT. Its translation is CASSWGNGQPQHF.

The J gene is TRBJ2-7, the V gene TRBV7-2, with 7 bases that match TRBD1. Looked up from germline, CDR1 is SGHTA and CDR2 is FQGNSA. Trimming removed 5 bases from V and 0 bases from J; junction bases left unmatched: 7. CDR3 size: 15 residues. DNA for the CDR3: TGTGCCAGCAGCCTCTGGGACAGCCCCTCCTACGAGCAGTACTTC. It translates to CASSLWDSPSYEQYF.

This clone appeared a few times. V usage is TRBV19 and J usage is TRBJ1-1; D ambiguous. Germline CDR1 LNHDA, CDR2 SQIVND (reference sequence). This CDR3 is 15 amino acids long. Trimming shortened V by 4 bases and J by 6 bases, and 18 bases separated the two germline ends. Written as DNA, the CDR3 is TGTGCCAGTAGTAGCCTTGACGGAGGAAATGCTGAAGCTTTCTTT. Translated: CASSSLDGGNAEAFF. The whole variable domain, filled in from reference TRBV19 and TRBJ1-1, reads DGGITQSPKYLFRKEGQNVTLSCEQNLNHDAMYWYRQDPGQGLRLIYYSQIVNDFQKGDIAEGYSVSREKKESFPLTVTSAQKNPTAFYLCASSSLDGGNAEAFFGQGTRLTVV.

The chain is built from TRBV28 and TRBJ2-7; no definite D call. The ends were cut back, 3 bases at V and 6 bases at J, with 6 bases in the middle. The CDR3 loop spans 11 amino acids. Germline V gene sequence: CDR1 MDHEN, CDR2 SYDVKM. CDR3: CASSFLGEQYF. CDR3 DNA sequence: TGTGCCAGCAGTTTCCTCGGCGAGCAGTACTTC.

The chain links TRBV7-3 to TRBJ2-5; 7 nucleotides line up with TRBD2. TRBJ2-7 explains the end of the DNA better; the J call may be wrong. This CDR3 is 13 amino acids long. CDR1 is SGHTA, CDR2 FQGTGA, per germline. CDR3 bases: TGTGCCAGCAGCTTGACTAGCTTGTACGAGCAGTACTTC. Its protein product is CASSLTSLYEQYF.